This T cell receptor beta chain was captured in a study of T cell repertoires in cytomegalovirus infection. General study points: CMV-specific TCR beta clonotypes restricted by HLA-C were the ones dominating the ex vivo response.

A word on this clonotype: The antigen remains undetermined.

There are 14 residues in the CDR3. Germline V lookup: CDR1 SQVTM, CDR2 ANQGSEA. V lost 4 bases, J lost 0 bases, and 13 bases lay in between. TCRdb analysed the reads with MiXCR anew, one entry per CDR3 protein. The data show about 490,000 distinct CDR3 sequences, around 27% seen once. The source of this sequence is a human donor in good health (CMV status not recorded). Some clones in this sample may be carry-over from other donors' samples. The chain uses TRBV29-1 and TRBJ2-7; no reliable D call. Sequencing was performed on PBMCs. The CDR3 region has the DNA TGCAGCGTTGTAGCCAGGCCCAGCTCCTACGAGCAGTACTTC. Its protein is CSVVARPSSYEQYF.